These 23 T cell receptor beta chains were sequenced from one sample in a study of identical twins. From the 5' RACE reads, TCRdb called clonotypes with MiXCR, one entry per CDR3 protein. This table holds 400,000 to 650,000 distinct CDR3 sequences, 22% found once. These data were also filed under a second study, of T cells expressing NK-cell markers.

The specimen was CD4+ T cells sorted from blood. The receptors derive from a young woman in good health.

The chain combines TRBV5-1 with TRBJ2-7; D call uncertain. V lost 0 bases, J lost 3 bases, and 7 bases lay in between. Germline CDR1 is SGHRS and CDR2 is YFSETQ. The CDR3 consists of 13 residues. The CDR3 DNA sequence: TGCGCCAGCAGCTTGGCTGATTTCTACGAGCAGTACTTC. Protein sequence: CASSLADFYEQYF.

A few counts support this clonotype. The chain has TRBV7-2 and TRBJ1-2; 9 positions match TRBD1. V gave up 4 bases and J gave up 6 bases; unmatched junction bases: 6. Looked up from germline, CDR1 is SGHTA and CDR2 is FQGNSA. CDR3 length: 14 amino acids. CDR3 sequence (DNA): TGTGCCAGCAGCTCCAGGACAGGGGAGAATGGCTACACCTTC. Protein: CASSSRTGENGYTF.

This clonotype was seen a handful of times. The chain carries TRBV20-1 and TRBJ2-7; D not resolved. The CDR3 extends over 14 amino acids. The V end was cut by 3 bases, the J end by 0 bases, with 12 bases between. Germline V gene sequence: CDR1 DFQATT, CDR2 SNEGSKA (reference sequence). CDR3 in DNA: TGCAGTGCTAGTCCCCCAGGCTTCTCCTACGAGCAGTACTTC. Its protein product is CSASPPGFSYEQYF.

This clonotype was seen more than once but under ten times. The rearrangement uses TRBV5-1 and TRBJ1-6; D is perhaps TRBD1 (5 bases). V lost 3 bases and J 5 bases, leaving 15 bases between the germline ends. This CDR3 spans 16 amino acids. CDR1 and CDR2 from the germline V gene are SGHRS and YFSETQ. As DNA, the CDR3 is TGCGCCAGCAGCTCCACAGGATCCCAAAATAATTCACCCCTCCACTTT. Its protein product is CASSSTGSQNNSPLHF. Filled out from reference TRBV5-1 and TRBJ1-6, the complete variable domain reads KAGVTQTPRYLIKTRGQQVTLSCSPISGHRSVSWYQQTPGQGLQFLFEYFSETQRNKGNFPGRFSGRQFSNSRSEMNVSTLELGDSALYLCASSSTGSQNNSPLHFGNGTRLTVT.

This clonotype appeared many times. This sequence joins TRBV4-3 and TRBJ1-1; TRBD1 might be the D (5 bases). This CDR3 is 14 amino acids long. Between the trimmed V and J ends, which lost 1 base and 5 bases, there was a span of 11 bases. The germline CDR1 and CDR2 sequences are LGHNA and YSLEER. Written as DNA, the CDR3 is TGCGCCAGCAGCCAAGCGGGTCGGGGGACTGAAGCTTTCTTT. Encoded protein: CASSQAGRGTEAFF.

Only a few counts were recorded for this clonotype. Here the CDR3 DNA reads TGCAGTGCTAGAAACACCCGAAACACCATATATTTT. Protein product: CSARNTRNTIYF. The rearrangement links TRBV20-1 to TRBJ1-3; D is ambiguous. The CDR3 totals 12 residues. CDR1 is DFQATT and CDR2 is SNEGSKA in the germline V gene (reference sequence). V lost 2 bases to trimming and J lost 5 bases, with 7 bases between them.

V usage is TRBV7-9 and J usage is TRBJ1-2, with D perhaps TRBD1 (5 bases). The CDR3 has 16 amino acids. From germline, CDR1 is SEHNR and CDR2 FQNEAQ (reference sequence). Trimming pared 5 bases from V and 7 bases from J, leaving 23 bases between. In nucleotides, the CDR3 is TGTGCCAGCAGCGTACAAGGAGGGACGGTTGGGTCTGGCTACACCTTC. It encodes CASSVQGGTVGSGYTF.

Written as DNA, the CDR3 is TGTGCCATCAGTGAGTCGCCGGGACTAGCCCTCTACGAGCAGTACTTC. Amino acid sequence: CAISESPGLALYEQYF. The rearrangement joins TRBV10-3 to TRBJ2-7, with 9 bases identical to TRBD2. The CDR3 is made up of 16 amino acids. The junction had 6 bases not matched to a gene; V was cut back by 0 bases and J by 3 bases. In germline, CDR1 is ENHRY, CDR2 SYGVKD.

This clonotype was detected a few times. The chain couples TRBV7-3 to TRBJ2-7; 7 bases align to TRBD2. CDR3 length: 15 amino acids. Germline CDR1 SGHTA, CDR2 FQGTGA. V was clipped by 2 bases and J by 6 bases; unmatched bases: 10. The CDR3 nucleotides are TGTGCCAGCAGCTTAGGTGGCATAGCTAGCGGCGAGCAGTACTTC. This gives the protein CASSLGGIASGEQYF. The full variable domain, completed using reference TRBV7-3 and TRBJ2-7, is GAGVSQTPSNKVTEKGKYVELRCDPISGHTALYWYRQSLGQGPEFLIYFQGTGAADDSGLPNDRFFAVRPEGSVSTLKIQRTERGDSAVYLCASSLGGIASGEQYFGPGTRLTVT.

This clonotype came up many times. This chain uses TRBV20-1 with TRBJ2-1, with 10 nucleotides matching TRBD1. The CDR3 is made up of 14 amino acids. The V gene's germline CDR1 is DFQATT and CDR2 SNEGSKA (reference sequence). Losses at the gene ends were 8 bases for V and 7 bases for J; bases not matched to a gene: 11. CDR3 protein: CSLENRQGANEQFF. The CDR3 DNA reads TGCAGTCTCGAGAACCGACAGGGGGCTAATGAGCAGTTCTTC.

This clonotype occurred a few times. The rearrangement links TRBV12-3 or TRBV12-4 to TRBJ1-2; the D is unclear. The germline V and J ends were trimmed by 4 bases and 4 bases, with 10 bases remaining between them. This CDR3 contains 13 residues. Here the CDR3 DNA reads TGTGCCAGCAGTTCCGATCGTTTCTATGGCTACACCTTC. Translation gives CASSSDRFYGYTF.

The chain has TRBV24-1 and TRBJ2-2; 7 positions agree with TRBD1. The CDR3 sequence is 16 residues long. V shed 4 bases, J shed 1 base, and the junction held 5 bases outside the gene matches. The germline CDR1 and CDR2 sequences are KGHDR and SFDVKD. The CDR3 DNA follows: TGTGCCACCAGTGAAAATCGACAGGGGAACACCGGGGAGCTGTTTTTT. This translates into CATSENRQGNTGELFF.

The table lists this clonotype with a few counts. The chain recombines TRBV10-3 with TRBJ2-1, with TRBD2 identical over 7 bases. This CDR3 is built from 13 residues. Looked up from germline, CDR1 is ENHRY and CDR2 is SYGVKD. V lost 6 bases and J lost 9; bases outside the gene matches: 8. CDR3 DNA: TGTGCCATCAGGAGCGGGAATCAGGGTGAGCAGTTCTTC. This encodes CAIRSGNQGEQFF.

This clonotype was counted only a few times. The V gene is TRBV29-1, the J gene TRBJ2-5; 7 bases line up with TRBD1. Germline CDR1 and CDR2: SQVTM and ANQGSEA. This CDR3 contains 13 residues. Unmatched junction bases numbered 7, after V lost 7 bases and J lost 2 bases. The CDR3 sequence: CSGLDRQQETQYF. CDR3 nucleotide sequence: TGCAGCGGACTGGACAGGCAACAAGAGACCCAGTACTTC.

This rearrangement joins TRBV20-1 to TRBJ2-1; D perhaps matches TRBD2 (6 bases). Germline CDR1 and CDR2: DFQATT and SNEGSKA (reference sequence). CDR3 length: 16 amino acids. V dropped 6 bases and J dropped 6 bases, with 24 bases sitting between them. DNA for the CDR3: TGCAGTGCCAGGTCGAGTGGGGGAACTAGCCTCAATGAGCAGTTCTTC. This encodes CSARSSGGTSLNEQFF.

The rearrangement uses TRBV12-3 or TRBV12-4 and TRBJ2-5; no clear D. The V end lost 4 bases, the J end lost 3 bases, and 9 bases lay between the germline ends. The CDR3 contains 13 residues. CDR3 sequence: CASSSAYEETQYF. CDR3 nucleotides: TGTGCCAGCAGTTCCGCTTATGAAGAGACCCAGTACTTC.

This clonotype was seen a few times. V and J are TRBV5-1 and TRBJ1-4; D perhaps matches TRBD1 (6 bases). This CDR3 has 14 residues. CDR1 and CDR2 from the germline V gene are SGHRS and YFSETQ. V was pared by 4 bases and J by 3 bases, with 10 bases between. CDR3: CASSRQDSNEKLFF. CDR3 sequence (DNA): TGCGCCAGCAGCCGACAGGATTCTAATGAAAAACTGTTTTTT.

The CDR3 DNA follows: TGTGCCAGCAGCCCGGGGACAGGGAGAGCCAAAAACATTCAGTACTTC. This encodes CASSPGTGRAKNIQYF. This chain joins TRBV7-2 and TRBJ2-4, with TRBD1 identical over 9 bases. The CDR3 has 16 amino acids. Per germline, CDR1 SGHTA and CDR2 FQGNSA. V was pared by 5 bases and J by 0 bases, with 5 bases of the junction left unmatched.

The table lists this clonotype with many counts. The chain joins TRBV5-1 to TRBJ2-2; D remains unclear. Germline V gene data show CDR1 as SGHRS and CDR2 as YFSETQ. The V end lost 2 bases, the J end lost 6 bases, and 5 bases lay between the germline ends. CDR3 length: 12 residues. This CDR3 reads CASSFLPGELFF. The CDR3 bases are TGCGCCAGCAGCTTTCTCCCCGGGGAGCTGTTTTTT.

This clonotype was observed a few times. The genes are TRBV12-3 or TRBV12-4 and TRBJ2-7, with D perhaps TRBD1 or TRBD2 (5 bases each). There are 13 residues in the CDR3. The V gene lost 6 bases and the J gene lost 3 bases, with 12 bases spanning the gap. In nucleotides, the CDR3 is TGTGCCAGCAGGGGGACGCCCCACTACGAGCAGTACTTC. Encoded protein: CASRGTPHYEQYF.

This clonotype was counted between two and nine times. The V and J genes are TRBV5-1 and TRBJ2-3, with a tentative D call TRBD2 (6 bases). This CDR3 is 15 amino acids long. Between the trimmed V and J ends, which lost 1 base and 3 bases, there was a span of 12 bases. From germline, CDR1 is SGHRS and CDR2 YFSETQ. CDR3 region: CASSLSQEGTDTQYF. The DNA of the CDR3 is TGCGCCAGCAGCTTGAGTCAGGAGGGAACAGATACGCAGTATTTT.

This clonotype was seen a handful of times. V and J are TRBV7-9 and TRBJ1-5; 7 bases align to TRBD1. From germline, CDR1 is SEHNR and CDR2 FQNEAQ (reference sequence). The CDR3 is 14 amino acids. With V trimmed by 4 bases and J by 5 bases, 5 bases remained unmatched. The CDR3 here is CASSSGQLDQPQHF. CDR3 nucleotides: TGTGCCAGCAGCTCGGGACAGCTTGATCAGCCCCAGCATTTT.

This chain joins TRBV11-2 and TRBJ2-3; no firm D call. V was clipped by 5 bases and J by 4 bases, with 7 bases between them. This CDR3 is 12 amino acids long. Germline assignment: CDR1 SGHAT and CDR2 FQNNGV. CDR3: CASSLNSDTQYF. CDR3 sequence (DNA): TGTGCCAGCAGCCTAAATTCAGATACGCAGTATTTT.